These 31 T cell receptor beta chains share one sample of origin, sequenced in a study of OX40 agonist ivuxolimab in advanced cancers. Assay: immunoSEQ multiplex PCR; the TCRdb copy retains only in-frame clones and omits some. The top ten hold approximately 3% of the sample, which has 60,000 or so clones, less than 85% seen once. The material sequenced was CD4+ or CD8+ T cells sorted from blood, taken in a trial of the OX40 agonist ivuxolimab. The receptors shown here come from an adult with an advanced solid tumor such as melanoma, head and neck, liver or kidney cancer.

The V gene is TRBV15, the J gene TRBJ1-6, with no clear D. V was cut by 0 bases and J by 10 bases, with 7 bases left in between. The CDR3 is 13 amino acids. Germline V CDR1 and CDR2: LNHNV, YYDKDF (reference sequence). In nucleotides, the CDR3 is TGTGCCACCAGCAGAGATCGACTCTCACCCCTCCACTTT. This gives the protein CATSRDRLSPLHF.

This chain uses TRBV6-5 with TRBJ1-5, with 12 bases fitting TRBD1. The germline CDR1 and CDR2 sequences are MNHEY and SVGAGI. Trimming cost V 4 bases and J 9 bases; bases outside gene matches: 7. This CDR3 has 15 residues. The CDR3 reads CASSSGTGGSRPQHF. As DNA, the CDR3 is TGTGCCAGCAGTTCCGGGACAGGGGGCTCTCGGCCCCAGCATTTT.

This sequence joins TRBV6-4 and TRBJ1-5; D may be TRBD1 (6 bases). The length of the CDR3 is 13 residues. The ends were cut back, 5 bases at V and 3 bases at J, with 8 bases in the middle. CDR1 is MRHNA and CDR2 is SNTAGT in the germline V gene. The CDR3 loop reads CASSQGPNQPQHF. As DNA, the CDR3 is TGTGCCAGCAGTCAGGGGCCCAATCAGCCCCAGCATTTT.

The chain has TRBV7-2 and TRBJ2-7, with 11 bases aligning to TRBD2. Germline values: CDR1 SGHTA, CDR2 FQGNSA. The V segment lost 6 bases and the J segment 7 bases; nucleotides outside the gene matches: 5. The CDR3 runs to 13 residues. CDR3 DNA sequence: TGTGCCAGCAGTTACAGACTAGCGGGGGAGCAGTACTTC. Amino acids: CASSYRLAGEQYF.

The rearrangement links TRBV19 to TRBJ2-1; tentatively, D is TRBD1 (6 bases). CDR1 and CDR2 (germline): LNHDA, SQIVND (reference sequence). The CDR3 is 18 residues long. Trimming pared 4 bases from V and 10 bases from J, leaving 29 bases between. The CDR3 DNA reads TGTGCCAGTAGTACTTCCGCCCACAGGGTTGGGGATGGTCGCGAGCAGTTCTTC. Translation gives CASSTSAHRVGDGREQFF. Supplemented by reference TRBV19 and TRBJ2-1, the full variable domain reads DGGITQSPKYLFRKEGQNVTLSCEQNLNHDAMYWYRQDPGQGLRLIYYSQIVNDFQKGDIAEGYSVSREKKESFPLTVTSAQKNPTAFYLCASSTSAHRVGDGREQFFGPGTRLTVL.

The chain is built from TRBV10-3 and TRBJ2-7, with TRBD2 matching over 8 bases. This CDR3 contains 13 residues. Unmatched junction bases numbered 8, after V lost 6 bases and J lost 7 bases. Germline V gene lookup returns CDR1 ENHRY and CDR2 SYGVKD. CDR3 sequence: CAIRPAPGGEQYF. The CDR3 DNA is TGTGCCATCAGGCCTGCTCCGGGGGGGGAGCAGTACTTC.

The chain has TRBV18 and TRBJ1-5; no clear D gene. V was shortened by 6 bases and J by 4 bases, with 13 bases between the two germline ends. Germline loops: CDR1 KGHSH, CDR2 LQKENI. The CDR3 length is 14 residues. CDR3 loop: CASSTRQENQPQHF. The DNA of the CDR3 is TGTGCCAGCTCCACCCGTCAGGAGAATCAGCCCCAGCATTTT.

The V gene is TRBV6-5, the J gene TRBJ1-5; perhaps TRBD1 as D (5 bases). V lost 5 bases and J 2 bases, leaving 13 bases between the germline ends. The CDR3 is made up of 15 amino acids. CDR1 and CDR2 from the germline V gene are MNHEY and SVGAGI. DNA of the CDR3: TGTGCCAGCAGTGCCGACCCGGGGGGCAATCAGCCCCAGCATTTT. It is translated as CASSADPGGNQPQHF.

This clone was counted a few times. One end of the junction fails to match germline, which may point to a read error. The chain employs TRBV10-3 and TRBJ1-5; D unresolved. Germline V gives CDR1 ENHRY, CDR2 SYGVKD. CDR3 size: 13 residues. CDR3 in amino acids: CAISDGANQPQHF. The CDR3 DNA reads as TGTGCCATTAGTGATGGAGCCAATCAGCCCCAGCATTTT.

This sequence joins TRBV29-1 and TRBJ2-7, with 10 nucleotides matching TRBD1. After removal of 6 bases from V and 2 bases from J, the junction contained 7 bases not matched to a gene. The V gene's germline CDR1 is SQVTM and CDR2 ANQGSEA. The length of the CDR3 is 14 residues. CDR3 DNA sequence: TGCAGCGTCTTCCCGGGACAGGGGACCTACGAGCAGTACTTC. Amino acids: CSVFPGQGTYEQYF.

The chain employs TRBV6-5 and TRBJ2-1; no clear D gene. The germline V gene has CDR1 MNHEY and CDR2 SVGAGI. The CDR3 has 13 amino acids. Trimming removed 5 bases at V and 4 bases at J, with 9 bases between. The CDR3 DNA is TGTGCCAGCAGTATTGGACCGTACAATGAGCAGTTCTTC. Its protein product is CASSIGPYNEQFF.

The rearrangement joins TRBV18 to TRBJ1-1; 9 bases fit TRBD1. This CDR3 has 15 amino acids. CDR1 is KGHSH, CDR2 LQKENI, per germline. V was pared by 7 bases and J by 0 bases, with 6 bases of the junction left unmatched. Here the CDR3 reads CASLLQGALNTEAFF. CDR3 DNA sequence: TGTGCCAGCTTGCTACAGGGGGCCCTGAACACTGAAGCTTTCTTT.

CDR3 sequence (DNA): TGTGCCAGCAGCGGACTAGCGGGGGGCACACAAGAGACCCAGTACTTC. Amino acids: CASSGLAGGTQETQYF. The chain combines TRBV7-8 with TRBJ2-5, with 14 bases fitting TRBD2. The CDR3 has 16 residues. CDR1 and CDR2 from the germline V gene are SGHVS and FQNEAQ. V shed 5 bases, J shed 2 bases, and the junction held 4 bases outside the gene matches.

The chain couples TRBV5-6 to TRBJ1-6; TRBD1 agrees at 7 bases. The CDR3 has 13 residues. With V trimmed by 7 bases and J by 7 bases, 5 bases remained unmatched. Germline V CDR1 and CDR2: SGHDT, YYEEEE. CDR3 amino acids: CASEQGTNSPLHF. CDR3 nucleotide sequence: TGTGCCAGCGAACAGGGGACGAATTCACCCCTCCACTTT.

The J gene is TRBJ2-1, the V gene TRBV19; TRBD1 matches at 8 bases. The CDR3 runs to 14 residues. CDR1 LNHDA and CDR2 SQIVND come from the germline V gene (reference sequence). V dropped 5 bases and J dropped 6; count of bases not matched to a gene: 6. The CDR3: CASSGQGRGNEQFF. The CDR3 bases are TGTGCCAGTAGTGGACAGGGAAGAGGCAATGAGCAGTTCTTC. Drawing the rest from reference TRBV19 and TRBJ2-1, the complete variable domain is DGGITQSPKYLFRKEGQNVTLSCEQNLNHDAMYWYRQDPGQGLRLIYYSQIVNDFQKGDIAEGYSVSREKKESFPLTVTSAQKNPTAFYLCASSGQGRGNEQFFGPGTRLTVL.

This chain uses TRBV2 with TRBJ2-1; 9 bases agree with TRBD2. The junction had 8 bases not matched to a gene; V was cut back by 4 bases and J by 7 bases. The CDR3 extends over 15 amino acids. Germline V CDR1 and CDR2: SNHLY, FYNNEI. In nucleotides, the CDR3 is TGTGCCAGCAGTGGGGTAGCGGGGGCTCGGAATGAGCAGTTCTTC. Amino acids: CASSGVAGARNEQFF.

The chain recombines TRBV7-2 with TRBJ1-2; the match to TRBD1 covers 8 bases. The CDR3 totals 13 residues. V was clipped by 5 bases and J by 8 bases; unmatched bases: 7. Germline lookup yields CDR1 SGHTA and CDR2 FQGNSA. The CDR3 bases are TGTGCCAGCAGCAATGACAGGGGTGGGGGCTACACCTTC. This translates into CASSNDRGGGYTF.

V gene TRBV5-8 combines with J gene TRBJ1-6; unclear D gene. Germline-derived CDR1 and CDR2 are SGHTS and YDEGEE. With 4 bases removed from V and 2 bases from J, the gap between germline ends came to 7 bases. This CDR3 spans 14 amino acids. The CDR3 here is CASSTAPYNSPLHF. DNA of the CDR3: TGTGCCAGCAGCACCGCCCCCTATAATTCACCCCTCCACTTT. The complete variable domain, with remaining parts taken from reference TRBV5-8 and TRBJ1-6, reads EAGVTQSPTHLIKTRGQQATLRCSPISGHTSVYWYQQALGLGLQFLLWYDEGEERNRGNFPPRFSGRQFPNYSSELNVNALELEDSALYLCASSTAPYNSPLHFGNGTRLTVT.

The chain couples TRBV6-6 to TRBJ2-7, with D maybe TRBD1 (6 bases). Germline CDR1 and CDR2: MNHNY and SVGAGI (reference sequence). Trimming left V 6 bases short and J 2 bases short, with 11 bases between. This CDR3 spans 13 amino acids. The CDR3 DNA sequence: TGTGCCAGCAGCCGGGACACCCCCTACGAGCAGTACTTC. Translated: CASSRDTPYEQYF.

This chain connects TRBV18 to TRBJ2-6, with unresolved D. The germline CDR1 and CDR2 sequences are KGHSH and LQKENI. The CDR3 consists of 16 residues. The V end was cut by 3 bases, the J end by 0 bases, with 9 bases between. Here the CDR3 reads CASSPRGISGANVLTF. The DNA of the CDR3 is TGTGCCAGCTCACCCAGAGGTATCTCTGGGGCCAACGTCCTGACTTTC.

V usage is TRBV9 and J usage is TRBJ1-4; D gene ambiguous. The V end lost 4 bases, the J end lost 8 bases, and 18 bases lay between the germline ends. The CDR3 consists of 15 residues. Germline V gives CDR1 SGDLS, CDR2 YYNGEE. CDR3 sequence (DNA): TGTGCCAGCAGCCCACTACGGCACGCCAAAGAAAAACTGTTTTTT. This sequence encodes CASSPLRHAKEKLFF. The whole variable domain, filled in from reference TRBV9 and TRBJ1-4, reads DSGVTQTPKHLITATGQRVTLRCSPRSGDLSVYWYQQSLDQGLQFLIQYYNGEERAKGNILERFSAQQFPDLHSELNLSSLELGDSALYFCASSPLRHAKEKLFFGSGTQLSVL.

This clone was recorded once. The V call is TRBV9, the J call TRBJ2-1; 10 bases map to TRBD1. Germline trimming cut 0 bases from V and 5 bases from J; bases unmatched to any gene: 2. The CDR3 is 15 amino acids. The germline CDR1 and CDR2 sequences are SGDLS and YYNGEE. Written as DNA, the CDR3 is TGTGCCAGCAGCGTAGAGGGACAGGGGAACAATGAGCAGTTCTTC. This codes for CASSVEGQGNNEQFF.

This clone was detected a few times. The chain uses TRBV7-3 and TRBJ2-7; possible D gene TRBD1, 6 bases. This CDR3 has 13 amino acids. V gave up 1 base and J gave up 4 bases, with 8 bases separating them. The V gene's germline CDR1 is SGHTA and CDR2 FQGTGA. The CDR3 sequence is CASSLRDKYEQYF. CDR3 bases: TGTGCCAGCAGCTTAAGGGACAAGTACGAGCAGTACTTC.

V and J are TRBV28 and TRBJ2-7; 11 bases agree with TRBD1. The CDR3 covers 14 residues. CDR1 MDHEN and CDR2 SYDVKM come from the germline V gene. The V and J ends lost 8 bases and 7 bases, in that order; junction bases with no gene match: 10. The CDR3 sequence is CASGGQGASREQYF. The CDR3 DNA sequence: TGTGCCAGCGGTGGACAGGGGGCGAGTAGGGAGCAGTACTTC.

CDR3 loop: CASKGRQVDTEAFF. The CDR3 region has the DNA TGTGCCAGCAAAGGGAGACAGGTTGACACTGAAGCTTTCTTT. The V and J genes are TRBV18 and TRBJ1-1; D might be TRBD1 (6 bases). The CDR3 is 14 residues long. Between the trimmed V and J ends, which lost 8 bases and 3 bases, there was a span of 16 bases. Germline assignment: CDR1 KGHSH and CDR2 LQKENI.

The CDR3 bases are TGTGCCAGCAGTGACCCTCTCAGGGGGCGAGGCTACACCTTC. Translation: CASSDPLRGRGYTF. The J gene is TRBJ1-2, the V gene TRBV6-4; 8 bases match TRBD1. Trimming took 2 bases from V and 8 from J; bases not matched to a gene: 7. The CDR3 is 14 amino acids. Looked up from germline, CDR1 is MRHNA and CDR2 is SNTAGT.

This clone was seen only once. J is TRBJ2-6 and V is TRBV28; 7 bases match TRBD1. The germline V gene has CDR1 MDHEN and CDR2 SYDVKM. Germline trimming cut 3 bases from V and 1 base from J; bases unmatched to any gene: 3. The CDR3 has 16 residues. The CDR3 DNA sequence: TGTGCCAGCAGTTTGAACAGGGGTTCTGGGGCCAACGTCCTGACTTTC. Translation: CASSLNRGSGANVLTF.

The genes are TRBV29-1 and TRBJ1-3, with D possibly matching TRBD1 (6 bases). The V end was cut by 8 bases, the J end by 2 bases, with 13 bases between. The CDR3 consists of 13 residues. Per germline, CDR1 SQVTM and CDR2 ANQGSEA. The CDR3 region has the DNA TGCAGCACTATTCAGGGGACTGGAAACACCATATATTTT. Translated: CSTIQGTGNTIYF.

The chain combines TRBV6-1 with TRBJ1-2; no clear D. Per the germline V gene, CDR1 is MNHNS and CDR2 is SASEGT. Trimming removed 3 bases from V and 8 bases from J, with 4 bases in between. This CDR3 spans 10 amino acids. CDR3 region: CASSEGGYTF. DNA of the CDR3: TGTGCCAGCAGTGAGGGAGGCTACACCTTC.

The V gene is TRBV28, the J gene TRBJ2-7, with D possibly TRBD2 on 5 matching bases. Germline V gene sequence: CDR1 MDHEN, CDR2 SYDVKM. Trimming removed 4 bases at V and 0 bases at J, with 13 bases between. The CDR3 has 15 amino acids. The chain's CDR3 is CASSSPSAGSYEQYF. DNA for the CDR3: TGTGCCAGCAGTTCCCCCAGTGCGGGCTCCTACGAGCAGTACTTC.

This chain joins TRBV28 and TRBJ1-4, with 9 bases fitting TRBD1. The trim removed 1 base at V and 8 bases at J, leaving 5 bases unmatched. This CDR3 contains 15 residues. Germline CDR1 reads MDHEN; CDR2 reads SYDVKM. The CDR3 sequence is CASSLSGQGEEKLFF. DNA for the CDR3: TGTGCCAGCAGTTTATCGGGACAGGGTGAGGAAAAACTGTTTTTT.